This T cell receptor (beta chain) was sequenced for a study of siplizumab effects on memory and regulatory T cells. Overall study results and limits: The study found that mappable alloreactive CD4+ clones averaged around 68% Treg-derived with siplizumab and approximately 27% in controls. Researchers could map only a minor fraction of alloreactive clones to unstimulated subsets.

Assay used: immunoSEQ multiplex PCR; TCRdb lists only in-frame clones, some missing. Of around 100,000 clones in the sample, about 93% are singletons; the top ten hold more than 0.95%. With regard to this clone: No antigen is known for it.

CDR1 and CDR2 from the germline V gene are SEHNR and FQNEAQ (reference sequence). There are 13 residues in the CDR3. Deletions cut 0 bases from V and 3 bases from J, with 0 bases between. The TCR sequence derives from a human donor in good health. The chain has TRBV7-9 and TRBJ2-6, with D hard to call. Sequenced sample: CD4+ T cells sorted from blood. The CDR3 loop reads CASSLAGANVLTF. The CDR3 nucleotides are TGTGCCAGCAGCTTAGCTGGGGCCAACGTCCTGACTTTC. Variable domain in full (rest from reference TRBV7-9 and TRBJ2-6): DTGVSQNPRHKITKRGQNVTFRCDPISEHNRLYWYRQTLGQGPEFLTYFQNEAQLEKSRLLSDRFSAERPKGSFSTLEIQRTEQGDSAMYLCASSLAGANVLTFGAGSRLTVL.